This passage covers 7 T cell receptor beta chains from one sample sequenced in a study of T cell responses to AZD1222 COVID-19 vaccine. The assay was immunoSEQ multiplex PCR, and TCRdb's table has in-frame clones only and misses some. This sample yields under 150,000 clones, of which around 90% are seen a single time; about 5.9% belongs to the top ten. This sample comprised peripheral blood, obtained on day 0 of AZD1222 vaccination. The origin of the receptors is an adult in good health.

This chain uses TRBV18 with TRBJ1-3; D gene uncertain. This CDR3 spans 15 amino acids. CDR1 KGHSH and CDR2 LQKENI come from the germline V gene. V was pared by 3 bases and J by 2 bases, with 11 bases between. CDR3 residues: CASSPVHGAGNTIYF. Written as DNA, the CDR3 is TGTGCCAGCTCACCCGTACACGGGGCTGGAAACACCATATATTTT.

The gene calls are TRBV12-5 and TRBJ2-2; D not certain. The CDR3 length is 12 residues. Trimming removed 6 bases from V and 7 bases from J, with 9 bases in between. From germline, CDR1 is LGHNT and CDR2 FRNRAP. CDR3 DNA sequence: TGTGCTAGTGGACCGGATGGCGGGGAGCTGTTTTTT. Encoded protein: CASGPDGGELFF.

This chain links TRBV6-6 with TRBJ1-2; possible D gene TRBD1, 6 bases. CDR1 MNHNY and CDR2 SVGAGI come from the germline V gene (reference sequence). The ends were cut back, 2 bases at V and 4 bases at J, with 11 bases in the middle. The CDR3 is 14 residues long. The CDR3, as DNA: TGTGCCAGCAGTTACACGGACAGATTCTATGGCTACACCTTC. Its protein product is CASSYTDRFYGYTF.

The chain uses TRBV6-5 and TRBJ1-1; D possibly corresponds to TRBD1 (6 bases). Trimming pared 6 bases from V and 5 bases from J, leaving 13 bases between. Per germline, CDR1 MNHEY and CDR2 SVGAGI. The CDR3 is made up of 13 amino acids. The DNA for the CDR3 is TGTGCCAGCAGGGGACAAGGTAGGACTGAAGCTTTCTTT. It translates to CASRGQGRTEAFF.

In this sample, this clone turned up once. The rearrangement joins TRBV30 to TRBJ1-6; D unresolved. Trimming cost V 2 bases and J 3 bases, with 14 bases left between them. This CDR3 has 16 amino acids. Germline V CDR1 and CDR2: GTSNPN, SVGIG (reference sequence). CDR3 nucleotide sequence: TGTGCCTGGAGTAGGGCAAGCCTCGACTATAATTCACCCCTCCACTTT. Translation: CAWSRASLDYNSPLHF.

This chain joins TRBV10-3 and TRBJ2-6, with unresolved D. The CDR3 runs 15 residues. Germline-derived CDR1 and CDR2 are ENHRY and SYGVKD. Trimming pared 6 bases from V and 0 bases from J, leaving 9 bases between. This CDR3 is CAIRVTGSGANVLTF. CDR3 bases: TGTGCCATCAGAGTTACGGGCTCTGGGGCCAACGTCCTGACTTTC.

The chain joins TRBV12-5 to TRBJ1-1; D not certain. Trimming stripped 1 base from V and 1 base from J, with 4 bases between. The germline gives CDR1 LGHNT, CDR2 FRNRAP. The CDR3 extends over 13 amino acids. DNA for the CDR3: TGTGCTAGTGGTTTGGCAGGGAACACTGAAGCTTTCTTT. Protein sequence: CASGLAGNTEAFF.